Reported below is one T cell receptor beta chain. Antigen specificity is unknown. Produced via immunoSEQ multiplex PCR; TCRdb's table is partial and in-frame only. The sample gives hundreds of thousands of clones, 95% to 98% of which show up once; 0.25% to 0.35% is in the top ten. V was shortened by 9 bases and J by 2 bases, with 8 bases between the two germline ends. Germline V gives CDR1 MNHNS, CDR2 SASEGT. The CDR3 is made up of 13 amino acids. This record comes from a study of shared clonotypes between healthy human individuals. Study-level findings and limits: Sorted-subset sequencing, rarefaction showed, was incomplete despite large depth.

CD45RO-negative, CCR7-selected cells formed the naive CD8 fraction, which excluded terminally differentiated effector memory CD45RA+ cells. The donors, healthy adults who were HIV-negative, had experienced no recent acute infections or vaccinations. Nashville, Tennessee was home to all donors, each a Caucasian adult. The sample comprised naive CD8+ T cells sorted from blood. This chain joins TRBV6-1 and TRBJ2-6; perhaps TRBD1 as D (6 bases). The TCR originated in a man under 40 in good health. The CDR3 DNA sequence: TGTGCCAGTCGGACAGCTGGGGCCAACGTCCTGACTTTC. Residues: CASRTAGANVLTF.